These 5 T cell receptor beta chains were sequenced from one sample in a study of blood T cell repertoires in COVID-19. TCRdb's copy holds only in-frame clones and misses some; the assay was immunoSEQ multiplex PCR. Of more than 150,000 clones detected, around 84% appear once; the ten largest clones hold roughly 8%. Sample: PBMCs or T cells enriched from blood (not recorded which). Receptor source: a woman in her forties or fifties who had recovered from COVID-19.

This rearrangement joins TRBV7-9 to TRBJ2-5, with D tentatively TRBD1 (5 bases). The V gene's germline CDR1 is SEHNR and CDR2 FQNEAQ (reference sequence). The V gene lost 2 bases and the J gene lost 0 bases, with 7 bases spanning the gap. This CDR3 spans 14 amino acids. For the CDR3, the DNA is TGTGCCAGCAGCTTAATGACAGACCAAGAGACCCAGTACTTC. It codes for CASSLMTDQETQYF.

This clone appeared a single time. CDR3 sequence: CASSLDPFGRQDTEAFF. CDR3 sequence (DNA): TGTGCCAGCAGCTTAGATCCTTTCGGCCGTCAGGACACTGAAGCTTTCTTT. The chain is built from TRBV11-3 and TRBJ1-1; D gene uncertain. Trimming removed 0 bases at V and 3 bases at J, with 17 bases between. In germline, CDR1 is SGHNT, CDR2 YENEEA. This CDR3 has 17 residues.

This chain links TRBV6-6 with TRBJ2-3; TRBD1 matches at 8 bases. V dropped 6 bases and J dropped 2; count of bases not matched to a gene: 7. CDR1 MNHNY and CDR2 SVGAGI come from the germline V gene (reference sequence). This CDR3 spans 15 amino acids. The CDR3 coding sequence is TGTGCCAGCAGATCCCGGGACAGGCCCACAGATACGCAGTATTTT. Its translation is CASRSRDRPTDTQYF.

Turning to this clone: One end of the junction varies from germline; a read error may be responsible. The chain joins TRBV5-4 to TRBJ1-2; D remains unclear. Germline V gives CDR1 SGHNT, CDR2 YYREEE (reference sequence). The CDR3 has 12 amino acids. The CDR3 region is CASSLNSLGTLF. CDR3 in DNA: TGTGCCAGCAGCTTAAACAGTTTGGGCACCCTCTTC.

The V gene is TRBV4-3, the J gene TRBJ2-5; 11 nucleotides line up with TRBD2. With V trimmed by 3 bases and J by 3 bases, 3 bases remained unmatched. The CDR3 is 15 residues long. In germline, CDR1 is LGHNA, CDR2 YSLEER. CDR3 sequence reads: CASSQLTSGKETQYF. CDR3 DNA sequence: TGCGCCAGCAGCCAGCTGACTAGCGGGAAAGAGACCCAGTACTTC.